Below are 10 T cell receptor beta chains sequenced from a single sample in a study of PD-L1 blockade in urothelial cancer. Repertoires were generated with immunoSEQ multiplex PCR, while TCRdb's copy carries only in-frame clones and drops some. The table records about 74,000 clones, roughly 90% of them present only once. Described time point: pretreatment peripheral blood. Specimen: PBMCs, collected around atezolizumab (anti-PD-L1) treatment. These receptor sequences come from a man in his sixties or seventies with urothelial cancer.

The CDR3 sequence is CASSFNRESNQPQHF. The CDR3 coding sequence is TGTGCCAGCAGTTTCAACAGGGAGAGCAATCAGCCCCAGCATTTT. The chain carries TRBV2 and TRBJ1-5; tentative D call: TRBD1 (6 bases). V lost 5 bases and J lost 1, with 12 bases in between. This CDR3 is built from 15 residues. Per the germline V gene, CDR1 is SNHLY and CDR2 is FYNNEI.

The chain employs TRBV14 and TRBJ2-1; TRBD2 might be the D (6 bases). Trimming took off 2 bases at V and 9 bases at J, with 20 bases between the two ends. Per germline, CDR1 SGHDN and CDR2 FVKESK. This CDR3 spans 16 amino acids. CDR3 region: CASSQRGGTSLGEQFF. CDR3 sequence (DNA): TGTGCCAGCAGCCAACGAGGTGGGACTTCGCTTGGTGAGCAGTTCTTC.

The V and J genes are TRBV5-1 and TRBJ2-3, with D possibly matching TRBD2 (7 bases). With 0 bases removed from V and 3 bases from J, the gap between germline ends came to 11 bases. CDR3 length: 15 amino acids. From germline, CDR1 is SGHRS and CDR2 YFSETQ. In nucleotides, the CDR3 is TGCGCCAGCAGCTTGGATCGGGGGGCTACAGATACGCAGTATTTT. Amino acids: CASSLDRGATDTQYF.

This clone showed up just once. The rearrangement links TRBV27 to TRBJ2-7; 10 bases are a match to TRBD1. Germline CDR1 and CDR2: MNHEY and SMNVEV (reference sequence). With V trimmed by 3 bases and J by 6 bases, 2 bases remained unmatched. The CDR3 has 13 residues. This CDR3 reads CASSFRTGGEQYF. In nucleotides, the CDR3 is TGTGCCAGCAGTTTTAGGACAGGGGGCGAGCAGTACTTC.

This clone came up once. The chain has TRBV29-1 and TRBJ2-2; D unresolved. The CDR3 is 14 amino acids. Germline assignment: CDR1 SQVTM and CDR2 ANQGSEA. The V end was cut by 6 bases, the J end by 5 bases, with 16 bases between. CDR3 region: CSVKESSVTGELFF. The CDR3 DNA reads TGCAGCGTCAAAGAGAGCTCGGTTACCGGGGAGCTGTTTTTT.

This chain uses TRBV6-1 with TRBJ2-7; 10 nucleotides match TRBD1. V lost 4 bases and J lost 3; bases outside the gene matches: 6. The CDR3 is 15 residues long. Looked up from germline, CDR1 is MNHNS and CDR2 is SASEGT. The CDR3 DNA reads TGTGCCAGCAGTGCAGCCGGGACAGGGGTCTACGAGCAGTACTTC. Protein product: CASSAAGTGVYEQYF.

The chain couples TRBV28 to TRBJ2-7; 10 bases are shared with TRBD2. V shed 6 bases, J shed 2 bases, and the junction held 7 bases outside the gene matches. The germline V gene encodes CDR1 MDHEN and CDR2 SYDVKM. This CDR3 spans 15 amino acids. Written as DNA, the CDR3 is TGTGCCAGCAGACCCGGACTAGCGGTTGCCTACGAGCAGTACTTC. Translated: CASRPGLAVAYEQYF. Full variable domain (missing parts from reference TRBV28 and TRBJ2-7): DVKVTQSSRYLVKRTGEKVFLECVQDMDHENMFWYRQDPGLGLRLIYFSYDVKMKEKGDIPEGYSVSREKKERFSLILESASTNQTSMYLCASRPGLAVAYEQYFGPGTRLTVT.

The chain employs TRBV2 and TRBJ2-1; 7 positions agree with TRBD2. This CDR3 is built from 17 residues. Germline CDR1 is SNHLY and CDR2 is FYNNEI. V lost 3 bases to trimming and J lost 9 bases; unmatched junction nucleotides: 17. CDR3 DNA sequence: TGTGCCAGCAGTGATGGGTCGGCGGCGGGAGTAGGTTCTGAGCAGTTCTTC. Encoded protein: CASSDGSAAGVGSEQFF.

This clone was seen once. The rearrangement joins TRBV5-1 to TRBJ2-7, with TRBD2 as a possible D gene (5 bases). This CDR3 comprises 15 residues. Germline loops: CDR1 SGHRS, CDR2 YFSETQ. The V end lost 4 bases, the J end lost 2 bases, and 16 bases lay between the germline ends. This CDR3 is CASSPPRGGAYEQYF. CDR3 DNA: TGCGCCAGCAGCCCCCCGCGCGGAGGTGCCTACGAGCAGTACTTC.

V gene TRBV7-3 combines with J gene TRBJ2-3; D is unclear. V was pared by 0 bases and J by 1 base, with 11 bases between. Per germline, CDR1 SGHTA and CDR2 FQGTGA. The CDR3 has 16 amino acids. The CDR3, as DNA: TGTGCCAGCAGCTTAACAAGCTTCTCCCGCACAGATACGCAGTATTTT. Translated, it gives CASSLTSFSRTDTQYF.